A selection of T cell receptor beta chains follows, all from one sample in a study of T cells after yellow fever vaccination. TCRdb reprocessed the 5' RACE reads via MiXCR and lists one record per CDR3 protein. Of tens of thousands of distinct CDR3 sequences in the sample, about 7% were seen once. The material sequenced was CD8+ T cells sorted from PBMCs, taken approximately 47 days after the first yellow fever vaccination. Source of these receptors: a man aged 18 to 35 who received the YFV17D yellow fever vaccine. The CDR3 runs from the conserved cysteine through the conserved F or W. Fields, in order: V gene, J gene, D gene, clone size, CDR3 protein, CDR3 DNA. A D gene is named only where the DNA matches it firmly. Clone size is stated in some rows and not others, as once, few, many or a class when expanded.

V: TRBV20-1; J: TRBJ2-7; D: TRBD2; size: many; CDR3: CSATQSGGPSYEQYF; DNA: TGCAGTGCTACCCAAAGCGGGGGCCCCTCCTACGAGCAGTACTTC
V: TRBV25-1; J: TRBJ1-6; D: -; size: many; CDR3: CASSDLTGGRINSPLHF; DNA: TGTGCCAGCAGTGATTTGACCGGGGGACGGATTAATTCACCCCTCCACTTT
V: TRBV5-1; J: TRBJ2-1; D: -; size: many; CDR3: CASSFVARKSGSYNEQFF; DNA: TGCGCCAGCAGCTTCGTCGCGCGAAAGTCTGGGTCCTACAATGAGCAGTTCTTC
V: TRBV29-1; J: TRBJ2-3; D: -; size: many; CDR3: CSVGDDSHTDTQYF; DNA: TGCAGCGTTGGGGACGACAGTCACACAGATACGCAGTATTTT
V: TRBV18; J: TRBJ1-1; D: -; size: -; CDR3: CASSRPGGFEQGTEAFF; DNA: TGTGCCAGCTCTCGACCGGGGGGTTTTGAACAAGGGACTGAAGCTTTCTTT
V: TRBV5-1; J: TRBJ1-2; D: TRBD1; size: many; CDR3: CASSLPGQGGNGYTF; DNA: TGCGCCAGCAGCTTACCGGGACAGGGCGGTAATGGCTACACCTTC
V: TRBV20-1; J: TRBJ2-7; D: -; size: many; CDR3: CSARWMSGSDHEQYF; DNA: TGCAGTGCTAGATGGATGTCTGGGAGCGACCACGAGCAGTACTTC
V: TRBV12-3/TRBV12-4; J: TRBJ1-1; D: -; size: -; CDR3: CASSFLDIPFTEAFF; DNA: TGTGCCAGCAGTTTTCTTGACATCCCCTTCACTGAAGCTTTCTTT
V: TRBV4-1; J: TRBJ2-5; D: -; size: many; CDR3: CASIDSQETQYF; DNA: TGCGCCAGCATTGACAGCCAAGAGACCCAGTACTTC
V: TRBV7-6; J: TRBJ2-5; D: -; size: many; CDR3: CASSSQTYQETQYF; DNA: TGTGCCAGCAGCTCCCAGACGTACCAAGAGACCCAGTACTTC
V: TRBV18; J: TRBJ2-7; D: TRBD1; size: few; CDR3: CASSPPGQGAGEQYF; DNA: TGTGCCAGCTCACCCCCGGGACAGGGGGCGGGCGAGCAGTACTTC
V: TRBV7-2; J: TRBJ1-5; D: -; size: -; CDR3: CASNSPIPAGNQPQHF; DNA: TGTGCCAGCAATTCCCCTATCCCGGCGGGCAATCAGCCCCAGCATTTT
V: TRBV4-1; J: TRBJ2-3; D: -; size: many; CDR3: CASSTRTASTDTQYF; DNA: TGCGCCAGCAGCACACGGACAGCTAGCACAGATACGCAGTATTTT
V: TRBV7-8; J: TRBJ1-2; D: -; size: many; CDR3: CASSIGSAAYGYTF; DNA: TGTGCCAGCAGCATAGGGTCGGCAGCGTATGGCTACACCTTC
V: TRBV7-9; J: TRBJ2-7; D: TRBD1; size: -; CDR3: CASSEQGAGSYEQYF; DNA: TGTGCCAGCAGCGAACAGGGGGCGGGTTCCTACGAGCAGTACTTC
V: TRBV5-8; J: TRBJ2-5; D: TRBD2; size: many; CDR3: CASSHGTSGVETQYF; DNA: TGTGCCAGCAGCCACGGGACTAGCGGGGTGGAGACCCAGTACTTC
V: TRBV7-9; J: TRBJ2-1; D: TRBD2; size: many; CDR3: CASSSTSGGAAYNEQFF; DNA: TGTGCCAGCAGCTCGACTAGCGGGGGGGCAGCCTACAATGAGCAGTTCTTC
V: TRBV7-2; J: TRBJ1-2; D: -; size: -; CDR3: CASSFGGDYYGYTF; DNA: TGTGCCAGCAGCTTCGGGGGAGACTACTATGGCTACACCTTC
V: TRBV4-1; J: TRBJ2-1; D: TRBD1; size: few; CDR3: CASSQLDRGRLRNEQFF; DNA: TGCGCCAGCAGCCAGCTGGACAGGGGCCGACTTAGAAATGAGCAGTTCTTC
V: TRBV7-2; J: TRBJ2-3; D: -; size: many; CDR3: CASSPYTTDTQYF; DNA: TGTGCCAGCAGCCCCTACACCACAGATACGCAGTATTTT
V: TRBV12-3/TRBV12-4; J: TRBJ2-2; D: TRBD2; size: -; CDR3: CTRCLRGSSGGPNTGELFF; DNA: TGTACCCGCTGTTTACGTGGTTCTAGCGGGGGCCCGAACACCGGGGAGCTGTTTTTT
V: TRBV24-1; J: TRBJ2-2; D: TRBD2; size: medium-sized; CDR3: CATSDLAGDTGELFF; DNA: TGTGCCACCAGTGATTTAGCGGGGGACACCGGGGAGCTGTTTTTT
V: TRBV27; J: TRBJ2-7; D: -; size: many; CDR3: CASGITSLGAYEQYF; DNA: TGTGCCAGCGGGATCACCTCCCTCGGCGCCTACGAGCAGTACTTC
V: TRBV4-1; J: TRBJ2-7; D: -; size: many; CDR3: CASSQGYEGYEQYF; DNA: TGCGCCAGCAGCCAAGGATATGAAGGATACGAGCAGTACTTC
V: TRBV12-3/TRBV12-4; J: TRBJ2-2; D: -; size: many; CDR3: CASRSGHQNTGELFF; DNA: TGTGCCAGCAGATCTGGACACCAGAACACCGGGGAGCTGTTTTTT
V: TRBV14; J: TRBJ2-2; D: -; size: many; CDR3: CASSQVGTGELFF; DNA: TGTGCCAGCAGCCAAGTGGGCACCGGGGAGCTGTTTTTT
V: TRBV3-1; J: TRBJ2-1; D: -; size: many; CDR3: CASSQAGEDRNNEQFF; DNA: TGTGCCAGCAGCCAAGCGGGGGAGGACAGAAACAATGAGCAGTTCTTC
V: TRBV20-1; J: TRBJ2-2; D: TRBD1; size: few; CDR3: CSASKRTGLAGELFF; DNA: TGCAGTGCTTCGAAAAGGACAGGGCTTGCCGGGGAGCTGTTTTTT
V: TRBV10-3; J: TRBJ2-3; D: -; size: many; CDR3: CAIMGGPAGDTQYF; DNA: TGTGCCATCATGGGGGGACCCGCGGGAGATACGCAGTATTTT
V: TRBV27; J: TRBJ1-2; D: TRBD1; size: many; CDR3: CASSVQGANYGYTF; DNA: TGTGCCAGCAGCGTACAGGGGGCTAACTATGGCTACACCTTC
V: TRBV7-9; J: TRBJ2-3; D: TRBD2; size: few; CDR3: CASSPPLAVTDTQYF; DNA: TGTGCCAGCAGCCCCCCCCTAGCGGTCACAGATACGCAGTATTTT
V: TRBV4-1; J: TRBJ1-5; D: -; size: many; CDR3: CASSQDDKGVNQPQHF; DNA: TGCGCCAGCAGCCAAGATGATAAGGGCGTCAATCAGCCCCAGCATTTT
V: TRBV20-1; J: TRBJ2-1; D: TRBD2; size: many; CDR3: CSARDGLALSYNEQFF; DNA: TGCAGTGCTAGAGATGGACTAGCGCTCTCCTACAATGAGCAGTTCTTC
V: TRBV4-3; J: TRBJ2-2; D: TRBD2; size: many; CDR3: CASSHGGATGELFF; DNA: TGCGCCAGCAGCCACGGGGGGGCCACCGGGGAGCTGTTTTTT
V: TRBV6-4; J: TRBJ2-1; D: TRBD1; size: many; CDR3: CASSETQGADEQFF; DNA: TGTGCCAGCAGTGAGACCCAGGGGGCGGATGAGCAGTTCTTC
V: TRBV6-2/TRBV6-3; J: TRBJ1-6; D: -; size: many; CDR3: CASSFREHSPLHF; DNA: TGTGCCAGCAGTTTCAGGGAACATTCACCCCTCCACTTT
V: TRBV28; J: TRBJ1-5; D: -; size: many; CDR3: CASSLFAGSGNQPQHF; DNA: TGTGCCAGCAGTTTATTTGCAGGGTCCGGCAATCAGCCCCAGCATTTT
V: TRBV7-9; J: TRBJ2-2; D: -; size: many; CDR3: CASSLVVGGPTGELFF; DNA: TGTGCCAGCAGCTTAGTAGTCGGGGGGCCAACCGGGGAGCTGTTTTTT
V: TRBV29-1; J: TRBJ2-5; D: TRBD2; size: -; CDR3: CSVAGWETQYF; DNA: TGCAGCGTAGCGGGATGGGAGACCCAGTACTTC
V: TRBV5-4; J: TRBJ1-1; D: TRBD1; size: many; CDR3: CASSSTDYRGLNTEAFF; DNA: TGTGCCAGCAGCTCAACCGACTACAGGGGGCTGAACACTGAAGCTTTCTTT
V: TRBV15; J: TRBJ2-5; D: -; size: many; CDR3: CATSRGDREEETQYF; DNA: TGTGCCACCAGCAGAGGCGACAGGGAGGAAGAGACCCAGTACTTC
V: TRBV9; J: TRBJ1-5; D: -; size: many; CDR3: CASSLAGDNQPQHF; DNA: TGTGCCAGCAGCCTCGCAGGGGATAATCAGCCCCAGCATTTT
V: TRBV9; J: TRBJ1-2; D: TRBD1; size: -; CDR3: CASSATGAPSVSGYTF; DNA: TGTGCCAGCAGCGCGACAGGGGCCCCCTCTGTATCTGGCTACACCTTC
V: TRBV18; J: TRBJ1-4; D: -; size: many; CDR3: CASSTSNEKLFF; DNA: TGTGCCAGCTCAACCTCAAATGAAAAACTGTTTTTT
V: TRBV7-6; J: TRBJ1-1; D: TRBD1; size: many; CDR3: CASSPRQGRSVTEAFF; DNA: TGTGCCAGCAGCCCTAGACAGGGTAGGAGTGTCACTGAAGCTTTCTTT
V: TRBV7-6; J: TRBJ2-3; D: -; size: many; CDR3: CASSLDIGPTDTQYF; DNA: TGTGCCAGCAGCTTAGATATAGGCCCCACAGATACGCAGTATTTT
V: TRBV4-1; J: TRBJ2-3; D: -; size: many; CDR3: CASSQGDAVRDTQYF; DNA: TGCGCCAGCAGCCAAGGGGACGCGGTCCGAGATACGCAGTATTTT
V: TRBV4-3; J: TRBJ2-6; D: TRBD2; size: few; CDR3: CASSQDGGAGANVLTF; DNA: TGCGCCAGCAGCCAAGATGGGGGGGCTGGGGCCAACGTCCTGACTTTC
V: TRBV5-6; J: TRBJ2-1; D: TRBD2; size: many; CDR3: CASSGLARRQFF; DNA: TGTGCCAGCAGCGGACTAGCGAGACGGCAGTTCTTC
V: TRBV20-1; J: TRBJ1-1; D: -; size: many; CDR3: CSAREAGAETFF; DNA: TGCAGTGCTAGAGAGGCCGGGGCTGAGACTTTCTTT
V: TRBV7-6; J: TRBJ2-4; D: TRBD2; size: many; CDR3: CASSKGTSGEAKNIQYF; DNA: TGTGCCAGCAGCAAGGGGACTAGCGGGGAAGCCAAAAACATTCAGTACTTC
V: TRBV4-1; J: TRBJ2-5; D: -; size: many; CDR3: CASSHQGGEETQYF; DNA: TGCGCCAGCAGCCATCAAGGGGGAGAAGAGACCCAGTACTTC
V: TRBV3-1; J: TRBJ2-3; D: TRBD2; size: many; CDR3: CASSPTSGGTSYDTQYF; DNA: TGTGCCAGCAGCCCGACTAGCGGGGGGACGTCATATGATACGCAGTATTTT
V: TRBV27; J: TRBJ2-4; D: TRBD1; size: -; CDR3: CASATAGTALNIQYF; DNA: TGTGCCAGCGCAACCGCCGGGACAGCACTGAACATTCAGTACTTC
V: TRBV29-1; J: TRBJ2-3; D: TRBD2; size: many; CDR3: CSVGLAGTDTQYF; DNA: TGCAGCGTTGGGCTAGCGGGCACAGATACGCAGTATTTT
V: TRBV12-3/TRBV12-4; J: TRBJ1-2; D: TRBD1; size: many; CDR3: CASSRGDYGYTF; DNA: TGTGCCAGCAGCAGGGGGGACTATGGCTACACCTTC
V: TRBV7-6; J: TRBJ1-1; D: TRBD1; size: many; CDR3: CASSRRGPGDTEAFF; DNA: TGTGCCAGCAGCAGAAGGGGGCCTGGGGACACTGAAGCTTTCTTT
V: TRBV13; J: TRBJ2-2; D: -; size: few; CDR3: CASSFGRRNTGELFF; DNA: TGTGCCAGCAGCTTCGGACGGAGGAACACCGGGGAGCTGTTTTTT
V: TRBV27; J: TRBJ2-2; D: -; size: many; CDR3: CASSFLDTGELFF; DNA: TGTGCCAGCAGTTTCCTTGACACCGGGGAGCTGTTTTTT
V: TRBV7-6; J: TRBJ2-2; D: -; size: -; CDR3: CASSLGIRDTGELFF; DNA: TGTGCCAGCAGCTTAGGCATTCGGGACACCGGGGAGCTGTTTTTT